The TCR beta chain described here comes from a study of blood T cell repertoires in COVID-19. Study as a whole: T cells, B-cell-depleted T cells, or PBMCs provided the cDNA or gDNA that served as material.

Regarding this clone: This sample includes further DNA sequences coding for the same CDR3.

The CDR3 sequence is 17 residues long. The V end lost 0 bases, the J end lost 3 bases, and 15 bases lay between the germline ends. CDR1 MNHEY and CDR2 SVGEGT come from the germline V gene. Per the original methods: How many nucleated cells were present was estimated from reference gene primer amplification. Repertoires were generated with immunoSEQ multiplex PCR, while TCRdb's copy carries only in-frame clones and drops some. V, J and clone size were drawn from that table, and D and trimming were deduced from the DNA. The sample includes over 12,000 clones, around 94% seen only once; the top ten take 6.5% to 8%.

Sequenced sample: peripheral blood. The V gene is TRBV6-2 or TRBV6-3, the J gene TRBJ2-1, with D hard to call. This TCR was recovered from a human donor with active COVID-19. The donor label of this sample is uncertain. The CDR3 sequence is CASSYSVPSGIYNEQFF. DNA of the CDR3: TGTGCCAGCAGTTACTCGGTTCCTTCAGGAATCTACAATGAGCAGTTCTTC.